The rows below give T cell receptor beta chains drawn from one sample of a study of vaccination and CD4 T cells after COVID-19. No antigen is known for these receptors. TCRdb reprocessed the PCR reads with MiXCR, giving one entry per CDR3 protein. This sample has some 8,000 distinct CDR3 sequences, with approximately 38% found just once. Specimen: CD4+ T cells from blood, cultured in vitro. The receptors were sampled from a human donor in good health. Both conserved end residues are trimmed from each CDR3.

j_call: TRBJ2-1; cdr3_length: 12; v_call: TRBV6-4; cdr3_aa: ASRLSSGRNEQF
j_call: TRBJ1-6; cdr3_length: 13; v_call: TRBV7-2; cdr3_aa: ASSPRGQGFSPLH
j_call: TRBJ2-3; cdr3_length: 11; v_call: TRBV18; cdr3_aa: ASSPGGTDTQY
j_call: TRBJ2-7; cdr3_length: 14; v_call: TRBV6-1; cdr3_aa: ASRGVRGTAVYEQY
j_call: TRBJ2-5; cdr3_length: 13; v_call: TRBV24-1; cdr3_aa: ATSDPDRYGETQY
j_call: TRBJ2-1; cdr3_length: 14; v_call: TRBV11-1; cdr3_aa: ASSYSGRRSYNEQF
j_call: TRBJ2-5; cdr3_length: 13; v_call: TRBV5-1; cdr3_aa: ASSLFGSGEETQY
j_call: TRBJ2-7; cdr3_length: 11; v_call: TRBV20-1; cdr3_aa: SASPSGRDEQY
j_call: TRBJ2-1; cdr3_length: 12; v_call: TRBV7-7; cdr3_aa: ASSLTAVHNEQF
j_call: TRBJ2-1; cdr3_length: 14; v_call: TRBV20-1; cdr3_aa: SARPETSWDPNEQF
j_call: TRBJ1-1; cdr3_length: 12; v_call: TRBV6-1; cdr3_aa: ASSRGGAVTEAF
j_call: TRBJ1-5; cdr3_length: 11; v_call: TRBV2; cdr3_aa: ASIYSFGQPQH
j_call: TRBJ2-4; cdr3_length: 12; v_call: TRBV19; cdr3_aa: ASSARSYENIQY